The 2 T cell receptor beta chains reported below all come from one sample, sequenced in a study of blood T cell repertoires in COVID-19. Measured with immunoSEQ multiplex PCR; TCRdb has only the in-frame clones, and not every one. The repertoire has approximately 170,000 clones, approximately 86% of them found once; the top ten carry less than 3.5%. The sample consisted of peripheral blood. All receptors come from a man between 65 and 85 years old with acute or convalescent COVID-19.

The V call is TRBV5-5, the J call TRBJ2-3; D unclear. Germline-derived CDR1 and CDR2 are SGHKS and YYEKEE (reference sequence). Trimming stripped 0 bases from V and 1 base from J, with 6 bases between. The CDR3 extends over 14 amino acids. The CDR3 nucleotides read TGTGCCAGCAGCTTGGTCCTAGGCACAGATACGCAGTATTTT. It is translated as CASSLVLGTDTQYF.

The gene calls are TRBV21-1 and TRBJ2-3; TRBD2 was called by the table and not checked on the DNA. TRBV21-1 is a listed pseudogene. The CDR3 runs 13 residues. The CDR3 DNA sequence: TGTGCCAGCAGCACTGCAAGTAGTATGCCCCAGTATTTT. Protein: CASSTASSMPQYF.